This TCR beta chain was identified in a study of OX40 agonist ivuxolimab in advanced cancers. Study-level results: At doses 0.1 to 3.0 mg/kg, CD4+ and CD8+ clones expanded. Antigen specificity was not determined for the expanded peripheral T cells.

The length of the CDR3 is 14 residues. CDR1 is SGHRS and CDR2 is YFSETQ in the germline V gene. Trimming left V 3 bases short and J 6 bases short, with 14 bases between. Libraries were prepared by immunoSEQ multiplex PCR; TCRdb keeps only in-frame clonotypes and omits some of them. Of about 80,000 clones listed, 92% are singletons. For this clone: Its antigen is undetermined.

The sample here was CD4+ or CD8+ T cells sorted from blood, taken in a trial of the OX40 agonist ivuxolimab. The TCR comes from an adult with an advanced solid tumor such as melanoma, head and neck, liver or kidney cancer. V is TRBV5-1 and J is TRBJ2-3; D might be TRBD2 (6 bases). This CDR3 is CASSSIRTTDTQYF. DNA of the CDR3: TGCGCCAGCAGCTCTATTAGGACTACGGATACGCAGTATTTT.